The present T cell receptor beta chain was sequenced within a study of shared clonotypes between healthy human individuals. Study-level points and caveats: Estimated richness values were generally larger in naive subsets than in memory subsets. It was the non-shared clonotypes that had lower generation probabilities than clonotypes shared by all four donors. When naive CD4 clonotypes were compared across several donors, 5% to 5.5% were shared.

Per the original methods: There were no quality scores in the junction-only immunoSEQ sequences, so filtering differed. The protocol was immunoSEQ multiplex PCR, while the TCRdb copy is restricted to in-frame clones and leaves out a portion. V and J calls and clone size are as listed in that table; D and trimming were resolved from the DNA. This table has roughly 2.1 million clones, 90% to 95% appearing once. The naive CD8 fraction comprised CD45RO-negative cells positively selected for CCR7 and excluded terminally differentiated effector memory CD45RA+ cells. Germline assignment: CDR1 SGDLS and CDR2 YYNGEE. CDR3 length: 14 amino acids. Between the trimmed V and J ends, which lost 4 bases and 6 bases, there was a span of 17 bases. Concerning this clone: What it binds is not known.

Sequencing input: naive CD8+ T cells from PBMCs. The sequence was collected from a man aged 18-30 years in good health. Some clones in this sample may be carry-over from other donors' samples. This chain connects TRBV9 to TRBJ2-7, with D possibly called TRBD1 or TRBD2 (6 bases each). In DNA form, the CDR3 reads TGTGCCAGCAGCCGGGGTGGTCCGGGGGCCGAGCAGTACTTC. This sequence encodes CASSRGGPGAEQYF.